Listed here are 23 T cell receptor beta chains from one sample, sequenced in a study of T-cell memory formation after mild COVID-19. TCRdb re-derived calls from the 5' RACE reads in MiXCR, one entry per CDR3 protein. The sample consists of over 120,000 distinct CDR3 sequences, 15% to 20% of them appearing once. Input material: PBMCs or a T cell subset sorted from them (not recorded which). These TCRs come from an adult woman who had mild COVID-19 (a few samples of this study predate the infection). Cell type and time point are not known.

The rearrangement uses TRBV29-1 and TRBJ1-2; possibly TRBD1 for D (5 bases). Trimming shortened V by 3 bases and J by 1 base, and 12 bases separated the two germline ends. The CDR3 is made up of 14 amino acids. Germline lookup yields CDR1 SQVTM and CDR2 ANQGSEA. The CDR3 DNA reads as TGCAGCGTTGACCTGGGACTGCTTAACTATGGCTACACCTTC. Amino acid sequence: CSVDLGLLNYGYTF.

This clonotype was found a few times. The chain couples TRBV30 to TRBJ2-2, with 8 bases aligning to TRBD1. Germline CDR1 GTSNPN, CDR2 SVGIG (reference sequence). The CDR3 has 13 residues. V gave up 7 bases and J gave up 5 bases; unmatched junction bases: 6. CDR3 sequence (DNA): TGTGCCTTACCAGGGGGCCGGACCGGGGAGCTGTTTTTT. Translation: CALPGGRTGELFF.

This clonotype turned up a few times. The chain is built from TRBV6-2 or TRBV6-3 and TRBJ2-7, with TRBD1 as a possible D gene (8 bases). V was trimmed by 3 bases and J by 7 bases, leaving 16 bases between them. This CDR3 has 14 residues. Germline V gives CDR1 MNHEY, CDR2 SVGEGT. This CDR3 reads CASSYSTGEGEQYF. As DNA, the CDR3 is TGTGCCAGCAGTTATTCGACAGGGGAGGGAGAGCAGTACTTC.

This clonotype occurred a few times. The chain carries TRBV24-1 and TRBJ2-7; 12 bases agree with TRBD2. CDR1 KGHDR and CDR2 SFDVKD come from the germline V gene. CDR3 length: 15 residues. Trimming removed 5 bases from V and 0 bases from J; junction bases left unmatched: 1. The CDR3 protein is CATSGTSGDSYEQYF. The CDR3 nucleotides read TGTGCCACCAGTGGGACTAGCGGGGACTCCTACGAGCAGTACTTC.

The chain joins TRBV11-3 to TRBJ2-7; 12 nucleotides match TRBD2. The V gene end was trimmed by 5 bases and the J gene end by 5 bases; junction bases not matched to a gene: 7. The CDR3 loop spans 15 amino acids. Germline V gene sequence: CDR1 SGHNT, CDR2 YENEEA. CDR3 loop: CASSPPWTSGNEQYF. Written as DNA, the CDR3 is TGTGCCAGCAGCCCGCCTTGGACTAGCGGGAACGAGCAGTACTTC.

The chain's CDR3 is CASSLASGGGLSNTQYF. DNA for the CDR3: TGTGCCAGCAGCTTGGCCTCCGGGGGGGGCTTAAGTAATACGCAGTATTTT. The chain carries TRBV5-4 and TRBJ2-3, with 8 bases fitting TRBD2. This CDR3 has 17 residues. From germline, CDR1 is SGHNT and CDR2 YYREEE (reference sequence). Trimming at V came to 0 bases and at J to 7 bases, leaving 13 bases not matched to a gene. The full variable domain, rest sourced from reference TRBV5-4 and TRBJ2-3, is ETGVTQSPTHLIKTRGQQVTLRCSSQSGHNTVSWYQQALGQGPQFIFQYYREEENGRGNFPPRFSGLQFPNYSSELNVNALELDDSALYLCASSLASGGGLSNTQYFGPGTRLTVL.

This chain links TRBV5-1 with TRBJ1-2; the D gene is possibly TRBD1 (5 bases). V was pared by 3 bases and J by 7 bases, with 13 bases between. The germline CDR1 and CDR2 sequences are SGHRS and YFSETQ. The CDR3 spans 13 residues. The CDR3 bases are TGCGCCAGCAGCTGGGACGGTCCACTTGGCTACACCTTC. Its protein product is CASSWDGPLGYTF.

This clonotype was seen only a few times. The chain joins TRBV5-4 to TRBJ2-3; 8 nucleotides match TRBD2. Germline V gene sequence: CDR1 SGHNT, CDR2 YYREEE (reference sequence). The trim removed 7 bases at V and 2 bases at J, leaving 9 bases unmatched. This CDR3 has 15 amino acids. This chain's CDR3 is CASASGRADTDTQYF. CDR3 in DNA: TGTGCCAGCGCAAGCGGGAGAGCGGACACAGATACGCAGTATTTT.

This rearrangement joins TRBV12-3 or TRBV12-4 to TRBJ2-1, with 10 bases matching TRBD2. The CDR3 has 15 residues. J gave up 6 bases and V 6 bases, and 8 bases lay outside the gene matches. This CDR3 is CASSRAGGEGNEQFF. CDR3 nucleotides: TGTGCCAGCAGCCGAGCGGGGGGGGAGGGCAATGAGCAGTTCTTC.

The chain is built from TRBV29-1 and TRBJ2-7; 7 positions match TRBD1. The germline V gene has CDR1 SQVTM and CDR2 ANQGSEA. CDR3 size: 13 residues. J lost 3 bases, V lost 7 bases, and 9 bases had no gene match. The CDR3 nucleotides are TGCAGCGCCCAATACGGGACAGTCTACGAGCAGTACTTC. It yields the protein CSAQYGTVYEQYF.

The table lists this clonotype with a few counts. The rearrangement uses TRBV5-4 and TRBJ2-3; the match to TRBD2 covers 7 bases. V was pared by 0 bases and J by 2 bases, with 3 bases of the junction left unmatched. This CDR3 contains 15 residues. CDR1 SGHNT and CDR2 YYREEE come from the germline V gene (reference sequence). As DNA, the CDR3 is TGTGCCAGCAGCTTGGCGGGAGGTGACACAGATACGCAGTATTTT. Its translation is CASSLAGGDTDTQYF.

The table lists this clonotype with a few counts. The rearrangement links TRBV10-3 to TRBJ2-1; 13 nucleotides line up with TRBD2. CDR1 and CDR2 from the germline V gene are ENHRY and SYGVKD. Trimming cost V 2 bases and J 5 bases; bases outside gene matches: 9. The CDR3 is made up of 18 amino acids. The CDR3, as DNA: TGTGCCATCAGTGAGCCGACTAGCGGGGGGCCATTAAACAATGAGCAGTTCTTC. Translation gives CAISEPTSGGPLNNEQFF.

This clonotype was seen at least ten times. J is TRBJ2-7 and V is TRBV3-1; TRBD1 might be the D (6 bases). CDR1 is LGHDT and CDR2 is YNNKEL in the germline V gene (reference sequence). The V and J ends lost 6 bases and 0 bases respectively, with 15 bases between them. The CDR3 contains 15 residues. CDR3 nucleotide sequence: TGTGCCAGCAGTGGCGGACAGAGTTACTCCTACGAGCAGTACTTC. As protein: CASSGGQSYSYEQYF.

The chain combines TRBV12-3 or TRBV12-4 with TRBJ2-7, with D possibly TRBD1 on 5 matching bases. Trimming stripped 3 bases from V and 3 bases from J, with 12 bases between. The CDR3 loop spans 14 amino acids. The CDR3 DNA reads TGTGCCAGCAGTTTTGGAAAGGGGATCTACGAGCAGTACTTC. Translating gives CASSFGKGIYEQYF.

This clonotype was seen more than once but under ten times. The V and J genes are TRBV5-8 and TRBJ2-5; TRBD2 matches at 12 bases. The CDR3 covers 16 residues. Germline CDR1 and CDR2: SGHTS and YDEGEE. V lost 3 bases to trimming and J lost 3 bases; unmatched junction nucleotides: 6. CDR3 DNA: TGTGCCAGCAGCTCCCGACTAGCGGGGGCGAAAGAGACCCAGTACTTC. Amino acid sequence: CASSSRLAGAKETQYF.

As regards this clonotype: The junction departs from the called germline gene at one end, perhaps through a read error. The rearrangement uses TRBV11-2 and TRBJ2-7, with 8 nucleotides matching TRBD2. The CDR3 length is 16 residues. Germline loops: CDR1 SGHAT, CDR2 FQNNGV. The CDR3 reads CVSSYGGGNPSYEQYF. The CDR3 DNA sequence: TGTGTCAGCAGCTACGGGGGGGGTAATCCTTCCTACGAGCAGTACTTC.

In its sample, this clonotype was seen a few times. CDR3 nucleotides: TGTGCCACTAACCGATGGTCTGGGGACACAGATACGCAGTATTTT. It is translated as CATNRWSGDTDTQYF. This sequence joins TRBV2 and TRBJ2-3; no clear D gene. V lost 10 bases and J 2 bases, leaving 19 bases between the germline ends. The CDR3 is 15 amino acids. Germline lookup yields CDR1 SNHLY and CDR2 FYNNEI.

The J gene is TRBJ2-6, the V gene TRBV7-2, with 9 bases identical to TRBD2. The CDR3 is made up of 18 amino acids. Germline CDR1 SGHTA, CDR2 FQGNSA. V gave up 5 bases and J gave up 2 bases; unmatched junction bases: 10. This CDR3 is CASSKISGRGAGANVLTF. The CDR3 DNA reads as TGTGCCAGCAGCAAAATTAGCGGGAGAGGTGCTGGGGCCAACGTCCTGACTTTC.

The chain employs TRBV6-1 and TRBJ1-5; 8 nucleotides match TRBD1. Germline V lookup: CDR1 MNHNS, CDR2 SASEGT. The junction had 7 bases not matched to a gene; V was cut back by 5 bases and J by 1 base. The length of the CDR3 is 16 residues. CDR3 residues: CASSYGQGVSNQPQHF. CDR3 in DNA: TGTGCCAGCAGTTACGGACAGGGTGTAAGCAATCAGCCCCAGCATTTT.

This clonotype was seen a few times. V is TRBV12-3 or TRBV12-4 and J is TRBJ2-3, with TRBD2 as a possible D gene (6 bases). Trimming pared 4 bases from V and 5 bases from J, leaving 16 bases between. CDR3 length: 15 residues. In DNA, the CDR3 is TGTGCCAGCAGTTCACCGGGACTCCGCGTAGATACGCAGTATTTT. Protein: CASSSPGLRVDTQYF.

In its sample, this clonotype was seen a few times. The J gene is TRBJ2-7, the V gene TRBV3-1; D could derive from TRBD1 or TRBD2 (5 bases each). Germline CDR1 LGHDT, CDR2 YNNKEL (reference sequence). Between the trimmed V and J ends, which lost 0 bases and 1 base, there was a span of 13 bases. This CDR3 spans 16 amino acids. DNA of the CDR3: TGTGCCAGCAGCCAAGACCGGGACCGTCCTTCCTACGAGCAGTACTTC. It specifies CASSQDRDRPSYEQYF.

This clonotype was seen only a few times. The genes are TRBV7-9 and TRBJ1-6; D gene unclear. Germline loops: CDR1 SEHNR, CDR2 FQNEAQ (reference sequence). This CDR3 spans 12 amino acids. The germline V and J ends were trimmed by 5 bases and 10 bases, with 9 bases remaining between them. The CDR3 loop reads CASSIPRSPLHF. The DNA for the CDR3 is TGTGCCAGCAGCATACCACGGTCACCCCTCCACTTT.

This clonotype was observed a handful of times. The chain employs TRBV5-1 and TRBJ2-7, with 8 bases fitting TRBD1. The junction had 7 bases not matched to a gene; V was cut back by 7 bases and J by 1 base. This CDR3 contains 14 residues. The germline gives CDR1 SGHRS, CDR2 YFSETQ. The CDR3: CASGDRGGSYEQYF. CDR3 nucleotides: TGCGCCAGCGGTGACAGGGGAGGATCCTACGAGCAGTACTTC.